Given below is one TCR beta chain in context. What it recognizes is unknown. The sample comes from a study of T cell repertoires in cytomegalovirus infection. Across the study: The public TCR beta signatures pointed to both CMV infection and matching HLA type.

Study-wide results and caveats: Totalled public TCR beta family frequency picked out people who carried CMV plus the relevant HLA.

In TCRdb, the reads were re-called with MiXCR into one record per CDR3 protein. The repertoire has roughly 760,000 distinct CDR3 sequences, under 40% of them found once; the top ten carry around 2.6%. The CDR3 spans 16 residues. Germline V lookup: CDR1 SEHNR, CDR2 FQNEAQ (reference sequence). V was clipped by 4 bases and J by 2 bases, with 17 bases between them. The clonotype originates from a human donor in good health (CMV status not recorded). Some clones in this sample may be carry-over from other donors' samples. This chain connects TRBV7-9 to TRBJ1-2, with D unresolved. Sequences were obtained from PBMCs. The CDR3: CASSSQPDFPNYGYTF. The CDR3, as DNA: TGTGCCAGCAGCTCCCAACCGGACTTTCCCAACTATGGCTACACCTTC.